Given below is one T cell receptor (beta chain) in context. Its antigen is unidentified. This sample was taken from a study of T-cell memory formation after mild COVID-19. V trimming: 5 bases; J trimming: 7 bases; junction bases outside the gene matches: 7. The CDR3 totals 14 residues. One entry per CDR3 protein, called by TCRdb with MiXCR from the 5' RACE reads. Of about 58,000 distinct CDR3 sequences in the sample, about 27% were seen once. Study-level results: Nothing confirmed that second-wave clones peaking on day 37 were specific for SARS-CoV-2. Contracting clones from day 15 to 85 had balanced CD4/CD8; later expanders favoured CD4+. For contracting clones, CD4+ ones sat mainly in CM and EM, CD8+ in EMRA.

The receptor was derived from a man aged 18 to 35 who had mild COVID-19 (a few samples of this study predate the infection). Cell type and time point are not known. The J gene is TRBJ2-1, the V gene TRBV12-3 or TRBV12-4; TRBD2 aligns across 8 bases. Input material: PBMCs or a T cell subset sorted from them (not recorded which). The CDR3 protein is CASSRSSGVNEQFF. CDR3 nucleotide sequence: TGTGCCAGCAGTCGCAGTAGCGGGGTTAATGAGCAGTTCTTC.